The 20 T cell receptor beta chains given below trace back to one sample, sequenced in a study of shared clonotypes between healthy human individuals. The method was immunoSEQ multiplex PCR; TCRdb's version includes in-frame clones alone and lacks a portion of them. The table lists over a million clones, roughly 96% of them singletons, with about 1% in the top ten. The sequenced sample consisted of naive CD4+ T cells sorted from blood. Indicated subset: CD45RA+ positively selected. These receptors all come from a man aged 25 to 40 in good health.

V and J are TRBV6-1 and TRBJ2-7; D is unclear. The CDR3 contains 14 residues. V was trimmed by 1 base and J by 3 bases, leaving 10 bases between them. Germline V CDR1 and CDR2: MNHNS, SASEGT. The CDR3 protein is CASSEGSVVYEQYF. The CDR3 DNA is TGTGCCAGCAGTGAAGGGAGCGTAGTCTACGAGCAGTACTTC.

To note about this clone: The DNA is omitted, as the CDR3 cannot be located on it reliably, and the CDR3 follows TCRdb's listing. This sequence joins TRBV11-2 and TRBJ2-1; the DNA was not used to check the table's D call, TRBD2. The CDR3 sequence runs 12 residues, both termini included. Germline assignment: CDR1 SGHAT and CDR2 FQNNGV. CDR3 sequence reads: CASTSGAHEQFF.

This chain links TRBV7-3 with TRBJ1-2, with TRBD1 identical over 9 bases. The CDR3 length is 13 residues. Trimming took 6 bases from V and 4 from J; bases not matched to a gene: 3. Germline CDR1 SGHTA, CDR2 FQGTGA. CDR3 sequence reads: CASRPGQGYGYTF. The CDR3 DNA is TGTGCCAGCAGGCCGGGACAGGGCTATGGCTACACCTTC.

This sequence joins TRBV7-6 and TRBJ2-2; a possible D gene is TRBD1 (7 bases). Deletions cut 5 bases from V and 9 bases from J, with 22 bases between. Per germline, CDR1 SGHVS and CDR2 FNYEAQ. The CDR3 is 16 amino acids. The CDR3 here is CASSPGATGSGRELFF. The CDR3 DNA sequence: TGTGCCAGCAGCCCGGGGGCGACAGGGTCGGGGAGGGAGCTGTTTTTT.

V is TRBV25-1 and J is TRBJ2-5; possible D gene TRBD1, 5 bases. V dropped 2 bases and J dropped 5 bases, with 12 bases sitting between them. The germline V gene has CDR1 MGHDK and CDR2 SYGVNS. CDR3 length: 14 amino acids. The CDR3 region is CASSELWGRETQYF. CDR3 in DNA: TGTGCCAGCAGTGAACTCTGGGGCCGGGAGACCCAGTACTTC.

The J gene is TRBJ1-1, the V gene TRBV28; the D is unclear. The CDR3 is 17 amino acids. The germline V gene has CDR1 MDHEN and CDR2 SYDVKM. V lost 5 bases and J lost 3, with 22 bases in between. CDR3 nucleotides: TGTGCCAGCAGTCCTATAGGACTGCTAACTAGGGACACTGAAGCTTTCTTT. It translates to CASSPIGLLTRDTEAFF. The full variable domain, with the rest looked up from reference TRBV28 and TRBJ1-1, is DVKVTQSSRYLVKRTGEKVFLECVQDMDHENMFWYRQDPGLGLRLIYFSYDVKMKEKGDIPEGYSVSREKKERFSLILESASTNQTSMYLCASSPIGLLTRDTEAFFGQGTRLTVV.

The chain joins TRBV2 to TRBJ1-2; the match to TRBD1 covers 7 bases. Germline values: CDR1 SNHLY, CDR2 FYNNEI. J lost 7 bases, V lost 7 bases, and 12 bases had no gene match. This CDR3 comprises 14 residues. The CDR3 is CASIDHRGRGGYTF. The DNA for the CDR3 is TGTGCCAGCATCGATCACAGGGGCAGGGGTGGCTACACCTTC. Together with reference TRBV2 and TRBJ1-2, the CDR3 gives the full variable domain: EPEVTQTPSHQVTQMGQEVILRCVPISNHLYFYWYRQILGQKVEFLVSFYNNEISEKSEIFDDQFSVERPDGSNFTLKIRSTKLEDSAMYFCASIDHRGRGGYTFGSGTRLTVV.

This chain joins TRBV15 and TRBJ1-1; D gene ambiguous. Between the trimmed V and J ends, which lost 4 bases and 5 bases, there was a span of 11 bases. From germline, CDR1 is LNHNV and CDR2 YYDKDF (reference sequence). The CDR3 has 13 residues. Written as DNA, the CDR3 is TGTGCCACCAGCATCGCTCCTGGGACTGAAGCTTTCTTT. Protein sequence: CATSIAPGTEAFF.

A remark on this clone: Other DNA sequences in this sample translate to the same CDR3. The rearrangement links TRBV5-1 to TRBJ2-5, with TRBD1 matching over 12 bases. Germline CDR1 is SGHRS and CDR2 is YFSETQ. This CDR3 has 14 residues. The trim removed 4 bases at V and 4 bases at J, leaving 2 bases unmatched. CDR3 residues: CASSLGQGAETQYF. CDR3 DNA sequence: TGCGCCAGCAGCCTGGGACAGGGGGCAGAGACCCAGTACTTC.

This clone appeared a single time. The chain has TRBV30 and TRBJ1-1; maybe TRBD1 (5 bases). Germline V gene lookup returns CDR1 GTSNPN and CDR2 SVGIG (reference sequence). Trimming took off 0 bases at V and 0 bases at J, with 14 bases between the two ends. The CDR3 length is 16 residues. The CDR3 spells CAWSVPWTPMNTEAFF. Written as DNA, the CDR3 is TGTGCCTGGAGTGTACCCTGGACACCTATGAACACTGAAGCTTTCTTT.

The genes are TRBV2 and TRBJ2-6; no firm D call. The CDR3 runs to 14 residues. The V end was cut by 6 bases, the J end by 1 base, with 7 bases between. Germline V gene data show CDR1 as SNHLY and CDR2 as FYNNEI. This chain's CDR3 is CASRLTSGANVLTF. The CDR3 DNA sequence: TGTGCCAGCAGATTGACTTCTGGGGCCAACGTCCTGACTTTC.

This clone occurred once. This sample also contains other DNA sequences that code for the same CDR3. The chain couples TRBV7-3 to TRBJ1-1; D unclear. V dropped 4 bases and J dropped 1 base, with 7 bases sitting between them. This CDR3 contains 13 residues. Germline lookup yields CDR1 SGHTA and CDR2 FQGTGA. DNA for the CDR3: TGTGCCAGCAGCTCGGATGGGAACACTGAAGCTTTCTTT. It specifies CASSSDGNTEAFF.

V and J are TRBV5-6 and TRBJ1-1, with no clear D. Germline CDR1 is SGHDT and CDR2 is YYEEEE. The CDR3 is 13 residues long. V was pared by 7 bases and J by 6 bases, with 16 bases between. The CDR3: CASRPALNSEAFF. CDR3 DNA sequence: TGTGCCAGCCGTCCGGCCCTCAATTCTGAAGCTTTCTTT.

The chain joins TRBV9 to TRBJ2-5, with 12 bases fitting TRBD2. V gave up 3 bases and J gave up 3 bases; unmatched junction bases: 6. The CDR3 sequence is 16 residues long. Per germline, CDR1 SGDLS and CDR2 YYNGEE. The chain's CDR3 is CASSAGLAGIEETQYF. The CDR3 DNA is TGTGCCAGCAGCGCAGGACTAGCGGGAATTGAAGAGACCCAGTACTTC.

The genes are TRBV29-1 and TRBJ1-4; D gene ambiguous. CDR1 is SQVTM and CDR2 is ANQGSEA in the germline V gene. With 4 bases removed from V and 0 bases from J, the gap between germline ends came to 9 bases. This CDR3 is built from 14 residues. Here the CDR3 reads CSVGGVSTNEKLFF. The CDR3 nucleotides are TGCAGCGTTGGCGGAGTTTCAACTAATGAAAAACTGTTTTTT.

This clone was recorded only once. J is TRBJ1-2 and V is TRBV5-1; 8 bases map to TRBD1. This CDR3 comprises 15 residues. CDR1 is SGHRS and CDR2 is YFSETQ in the germline V gene. Trimming at V came to 2 bases and at J to 7 bases, leaving 10 bases not matched to a gene. The CDR3 nucleotides read TGCGCCAGCAGCTTTTCCCCGGACAGGGACTCTGGCTACACCTTC. Amino acid sequence: CASSFSPDRDSGYTF.

This clone showed up just a few times. The chain recombines TRBV2 with TRBJ1-2; D remains unclear. CDR3 length: 12 amino acids. Trimming stripped 5 bases from V and 8 bases from J, with 12 bases between. In germline, CDR1 is SNHLY, CDR2 FYNNEI. This CDR3 is CASSTDSPGYTF. The DNA of the CDR3 is TGTGCCAGCAGTACCGACTCGCCAGGCTACACCTTC.

The rearrangement uses TRBV9 and TRBJ2-6; TRBD1 agrees at 7 bases. CDR3 length equals 18 residues. The germline gives CDR1 SGDLS, CDR2 YYNGEE. Losses at the gene ends were 0 bases for V and 2 bases for J; bases not matched to a gene: 8. CDR3 residues: CASSVVNRGDAGANVLTF. The DNA for the CDR3 is TGTGCCAGCAGCGTAGTAAACAGGGGTGATGCTGGGGCCAACGTCCTGACTTTC.

This rearrangement joins TRBV5-4 to TRBJ2-2, with 7 bases matching TRBD1. With 4 bases clipped from V and 0 bases from J, the junction kept 3 bases outside the gene matches. The V gene's germline CDR1 is SGHNT and CDR2 YYREEE (reference sequence). The CDR3 runs 15 residues. In DNA, the CDR3 is TGTGCCAGCAGCACTCAGGGGGCGAACACCGGGGAGCTGTTTTTT. As protein: CASSTQGANTGELFF.

The J gene is TRBJ2-1, the V gene TRBV10-3; D ambiguous. This CDR3 has 15 residues. The V gene lost 0 bases and the J gene lost 1 base, with 7 bases spanning the gap. Germline V lookup: CDR1 ENHRY, CDR2 SYGVKD. The CDR3 DNA sequence: TGTGCCATCAGTGAGTCGCCGTTTTCCTACAATGAGCAGTTCTTC. This encodes CAISESPFSYNEQFF.